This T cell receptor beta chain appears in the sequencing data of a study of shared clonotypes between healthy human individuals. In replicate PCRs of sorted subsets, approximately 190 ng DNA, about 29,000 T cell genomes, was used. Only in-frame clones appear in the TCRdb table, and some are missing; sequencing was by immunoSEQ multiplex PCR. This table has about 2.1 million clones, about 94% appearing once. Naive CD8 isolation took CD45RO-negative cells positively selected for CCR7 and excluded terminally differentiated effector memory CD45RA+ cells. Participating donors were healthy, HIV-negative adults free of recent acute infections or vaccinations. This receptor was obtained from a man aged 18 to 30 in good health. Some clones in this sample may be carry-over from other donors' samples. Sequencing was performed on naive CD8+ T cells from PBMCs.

The CDR3 bases are TGTGCCAGGCTTGAGTTGGGACTAGCGGGAGTGGGCCCTACCTACGAGCAGTACTTC. Encoded protein: CARLELGLAGVGPTYEQYF. The chain carries TRBV21-1 and TRBJ2-7; no DNA check was done on the table's D call, TRBD2. TRBV21-1 is termed a pseudogene. The CDR3 is made up of 19 amino acids.